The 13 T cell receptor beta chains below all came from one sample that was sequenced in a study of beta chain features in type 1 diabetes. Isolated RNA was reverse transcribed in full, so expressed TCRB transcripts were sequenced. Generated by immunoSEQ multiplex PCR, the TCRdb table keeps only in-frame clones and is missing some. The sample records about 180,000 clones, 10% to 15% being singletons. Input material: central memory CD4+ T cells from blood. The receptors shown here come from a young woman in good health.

CDR3 residues: CASSQGALSYGYTF. CDR3 nucleotides: TGTGCCAGCAGCCAAGGGGCCTTATCCTATGGCTACACCTTC. The chain couples TRBV14 to TRBJ1-2; D gene ambiguous. The CDR3 has 14 residues. The V gene's germline CDR1 is SGHDN and CDR2 FVKESK. Trimming took off 1 base at V and 4 bases at J, with 10 bases between the two ends.

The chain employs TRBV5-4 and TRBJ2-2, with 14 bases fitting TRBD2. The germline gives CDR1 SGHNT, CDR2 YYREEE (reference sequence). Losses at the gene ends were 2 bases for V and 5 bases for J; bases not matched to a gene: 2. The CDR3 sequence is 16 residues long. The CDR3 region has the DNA TGTGCCAGCAGCTTAGGGACTAGCGGGAGAACCGGGGAGCTGTTTTTT. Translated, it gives CASSLGTSGRTGELFF.

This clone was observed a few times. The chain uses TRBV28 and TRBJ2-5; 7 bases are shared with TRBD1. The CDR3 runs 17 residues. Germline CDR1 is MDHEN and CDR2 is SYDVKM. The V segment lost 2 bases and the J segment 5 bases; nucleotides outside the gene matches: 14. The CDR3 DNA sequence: TGTGCCAGCAGTTTAAGGGGGCATGGTCGTGGAGCGGAGACCCAGTACTTC. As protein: CASSLRGHGRGAETQYF.

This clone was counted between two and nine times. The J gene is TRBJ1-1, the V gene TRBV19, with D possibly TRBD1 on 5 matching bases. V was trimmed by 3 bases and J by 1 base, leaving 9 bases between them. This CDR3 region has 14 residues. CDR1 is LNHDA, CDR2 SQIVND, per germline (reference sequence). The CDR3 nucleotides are TGTGCCAGTAGTATTTCGGGGGAGAACACTGAAGCTTTCTTT. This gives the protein CASSISGENTEAFF.

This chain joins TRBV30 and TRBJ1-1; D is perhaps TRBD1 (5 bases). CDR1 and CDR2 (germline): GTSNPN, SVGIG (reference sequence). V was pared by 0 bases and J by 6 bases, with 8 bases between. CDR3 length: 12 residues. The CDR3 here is CAWSVEGAEAFF. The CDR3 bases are TGTGCCTGGAGTGTCGAAGGGGCTGAAGCTTTCTTT.

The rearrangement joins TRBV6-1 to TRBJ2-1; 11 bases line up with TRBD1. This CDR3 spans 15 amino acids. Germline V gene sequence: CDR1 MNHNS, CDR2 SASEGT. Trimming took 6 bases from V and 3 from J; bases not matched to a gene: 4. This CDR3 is CASRLGTGGYNEQFF. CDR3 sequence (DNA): TGTGCCAGCAGGCTAGGGACAGGGGGCTACAATGAGCAGTTCTTC.

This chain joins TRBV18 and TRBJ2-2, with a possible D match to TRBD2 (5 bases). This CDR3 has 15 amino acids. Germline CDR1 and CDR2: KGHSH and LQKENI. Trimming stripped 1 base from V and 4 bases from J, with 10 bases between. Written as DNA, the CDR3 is TGTGCCAGCTCACCACGGAGGTCGGGCACCGGGGAGCTGTTTTTT. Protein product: CASSPRRSGTGELFF.

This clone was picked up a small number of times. In nucleotides, the CDR3 is TGCGCCAGCAGCCCGGACAGGGTTGATCATGGCTACACCTTC. Its translation is CASSPDRVDHGYTF. The chain links TRBV5-1 to TRBJ1-2; 8 nucleotides line up with TRBD1. CDR3 length equals 14 residues. Germline V CDR1 and CDR2: SGHRS, YFSETQ. Trimming took 4 bases from V and 6 from J; bases not matched to a gene: 8.

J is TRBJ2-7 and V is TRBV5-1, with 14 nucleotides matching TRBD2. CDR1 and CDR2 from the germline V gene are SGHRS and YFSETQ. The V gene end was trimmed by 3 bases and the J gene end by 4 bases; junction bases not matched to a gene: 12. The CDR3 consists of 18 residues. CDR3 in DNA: TGCGCCAGCAGCTCCCTGGGGACTAGCGGGAGAGGTCCGTACGAGCAGTACTTC. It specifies CASSSLGTSGRGPYEQYF.

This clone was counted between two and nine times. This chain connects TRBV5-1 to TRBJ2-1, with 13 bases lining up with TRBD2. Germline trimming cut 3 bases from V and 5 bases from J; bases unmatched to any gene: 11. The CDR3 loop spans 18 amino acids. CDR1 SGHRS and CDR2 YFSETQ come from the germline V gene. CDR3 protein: CASSWSSGTSGTNNEQFF. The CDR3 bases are TGCGCCAGCAGCTGGAGTTCCGGGACTAGCGGGACGAACAATGAGCAGTTCTTC.

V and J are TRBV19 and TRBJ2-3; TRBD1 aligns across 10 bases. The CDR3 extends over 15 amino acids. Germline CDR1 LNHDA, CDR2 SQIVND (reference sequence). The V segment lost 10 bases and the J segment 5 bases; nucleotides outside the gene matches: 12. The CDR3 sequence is CATLGRQGAGDTQYF. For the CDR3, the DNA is TGTGCCACACTGGGGAGACAGGGGGCAGGAGATACGCAGTATTTT.

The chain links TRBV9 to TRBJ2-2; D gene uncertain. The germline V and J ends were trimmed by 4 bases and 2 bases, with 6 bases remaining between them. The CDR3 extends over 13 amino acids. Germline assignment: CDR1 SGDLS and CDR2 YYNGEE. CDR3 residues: CASSRQNTGELFF. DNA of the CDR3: TGTGCCAGCAGCAGACAAAACACCGGGGAGCTGTTTTTT.

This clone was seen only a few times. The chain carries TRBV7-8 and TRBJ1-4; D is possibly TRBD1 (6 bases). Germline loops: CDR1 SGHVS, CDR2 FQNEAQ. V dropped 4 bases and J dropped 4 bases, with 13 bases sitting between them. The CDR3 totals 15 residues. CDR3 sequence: CASSSTDRFNEKLFF. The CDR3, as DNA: TGTGCCAGCAGCTCGACGGACAGATTTAATGAAAAACTGTTTTTT. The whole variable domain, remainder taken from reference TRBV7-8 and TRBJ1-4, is GAGVSQSPRYKVAKRGQDVALRCDPISGHVSLFWYQQALGQGPEFLTYFQNEAQLDKSGLPSDRFFAERPEGSVSTLKIQRTQQEDSAVYLCASSSTDRFNEKLFFGSGTQLSVL.